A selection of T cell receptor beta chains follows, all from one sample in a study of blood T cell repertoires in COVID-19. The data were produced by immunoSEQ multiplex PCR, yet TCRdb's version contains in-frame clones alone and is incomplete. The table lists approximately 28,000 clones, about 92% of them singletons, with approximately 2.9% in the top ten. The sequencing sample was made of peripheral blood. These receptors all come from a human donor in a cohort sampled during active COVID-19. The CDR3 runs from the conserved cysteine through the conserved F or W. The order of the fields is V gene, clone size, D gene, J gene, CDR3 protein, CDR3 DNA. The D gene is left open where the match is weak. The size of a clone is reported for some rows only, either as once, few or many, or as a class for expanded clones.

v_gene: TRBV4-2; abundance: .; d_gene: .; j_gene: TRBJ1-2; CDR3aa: CASSLWEGTGNGYTF; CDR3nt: TGTGCCAGCAGCCTATGGGAGGGTACGGGGAATGGCTACACCTTC
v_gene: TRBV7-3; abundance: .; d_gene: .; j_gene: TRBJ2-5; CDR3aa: CASSPPLPETQYF; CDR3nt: TGTGCCAGCAGCCCCCCACTTCCAGAGACCCAGTACTTC
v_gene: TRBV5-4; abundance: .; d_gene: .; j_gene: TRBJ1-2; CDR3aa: CASSLELTSYGYTF; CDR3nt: TGTGCCAGCAGCTTGGAACTTACGTCTTATGGCTACACCTTC
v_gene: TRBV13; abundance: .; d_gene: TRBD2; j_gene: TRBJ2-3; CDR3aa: CASSFERGAADTQYF; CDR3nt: TGTGCCAGCAGCTTCGAGCGGGGGGCCGCGGATACGCAGTATTTT
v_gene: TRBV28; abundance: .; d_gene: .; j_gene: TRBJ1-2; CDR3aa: CASIPGAGDGYTF; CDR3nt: TGTGCCAGCATCCCCGGGGCAGGGGATGGCTACACCTTC
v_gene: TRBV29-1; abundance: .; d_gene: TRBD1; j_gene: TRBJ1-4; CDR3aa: CSVSRGTATNEKLFF; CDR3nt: TGCAGCGTTTCTCGGGGGACAGCAACTAATGAAAAACTGTTTTTT
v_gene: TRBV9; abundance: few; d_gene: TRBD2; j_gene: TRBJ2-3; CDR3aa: CASSVAAGGVRDTQYF; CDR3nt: TGTGCCAGCAGCGTAGCGGCCGGGGGGGTGAGGGATACGCAGTATTTT
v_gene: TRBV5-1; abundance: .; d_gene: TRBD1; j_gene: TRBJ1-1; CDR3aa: CASSDRANTEAFF; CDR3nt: TGCGCCAGTTCGGACAGGGCGAACACTGAAGCTTTCTTT
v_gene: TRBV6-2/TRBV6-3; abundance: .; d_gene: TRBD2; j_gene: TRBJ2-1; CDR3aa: CASSYRSSGGYNEQFF; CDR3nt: TGTGCCAGCAGTTACCGATCTAGCGGGGGGTACAATGAGCAGTTCTTC
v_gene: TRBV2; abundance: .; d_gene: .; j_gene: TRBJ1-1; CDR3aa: CASRKSMNTEAFF; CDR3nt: TGTGCCAGCAGGAAGAGTATGAACACTGAAGCTTTCTTT
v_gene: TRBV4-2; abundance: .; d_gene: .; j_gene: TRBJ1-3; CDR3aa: CASSQGAENSGNTIYF; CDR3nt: TGTGCCAGCAGCCAAGGAGCGGAAAACTCTGGAAACACCATATATTTT
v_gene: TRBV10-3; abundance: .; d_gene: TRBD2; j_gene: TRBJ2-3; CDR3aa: CAIRDQGGADTQYF; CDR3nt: TGTGCCATCAGAGACCAGGGAGGGGCAGATACGCAGTATTTT
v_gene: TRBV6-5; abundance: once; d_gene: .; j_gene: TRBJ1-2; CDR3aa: CASSYSTEYGYTF; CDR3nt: TGTGCCAGCAGTTACTCGACAGAATATGGCTACACCTTC
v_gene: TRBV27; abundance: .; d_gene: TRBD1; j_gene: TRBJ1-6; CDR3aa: CASSLTGAQNSPLHF; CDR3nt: TGTGCCAGCAGTCTGACAGGGGCCCAAAATTCACCCCTCCACTTT
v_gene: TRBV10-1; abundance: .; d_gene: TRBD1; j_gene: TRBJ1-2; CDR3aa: CASSESTGAGYTF; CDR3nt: TGCGCCAGCAGTGAGTCTACAGGGGCTGGCTACACCTTC
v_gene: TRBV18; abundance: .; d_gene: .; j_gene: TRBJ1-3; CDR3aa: CASSPPGATGNTIYF; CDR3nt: TGTGCCAGCTCACCACCAGGGGCGACAGGAAACACCATATATTTT
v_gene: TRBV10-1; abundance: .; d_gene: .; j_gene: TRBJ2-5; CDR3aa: CASSLGHLGETQYF; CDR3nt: TGCGCCAGCAGCTTGGGACACTTAGGGGAGACCCAGTACTTC
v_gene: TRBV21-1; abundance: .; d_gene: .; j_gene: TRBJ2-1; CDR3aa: CASSSRGLAGVYNEQFF; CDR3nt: TGTGCCAGCAGCTCCCGGGGACTAGCGGGGGTCTACAATGAGCAGTTCTTC
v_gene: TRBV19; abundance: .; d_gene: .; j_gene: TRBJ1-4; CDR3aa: CASMLRATNEKLFF; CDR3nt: TGTGCCAGCATGCTGAGGGCGACTAATGAAAAACTGTTTTTT
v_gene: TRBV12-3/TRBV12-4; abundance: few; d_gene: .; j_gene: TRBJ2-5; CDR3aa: CASGVRRAIKQYF; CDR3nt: TGTGCCAGCGGAGTAAGGAGGGCTATTAAACAGTACTTC
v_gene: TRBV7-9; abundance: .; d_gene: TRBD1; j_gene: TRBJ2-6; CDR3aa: CASSGWTGVILGANVLTF; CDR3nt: TGTGCCAGCAGCGGATGGACAGGGGTCATACTTGGGGCCAACGTCCTGACTTTC
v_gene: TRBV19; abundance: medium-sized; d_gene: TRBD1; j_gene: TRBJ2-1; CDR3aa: CASRPGQGSEQFF; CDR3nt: TGTGCCAGTAGGCCCGGACAGGGGAGTGAGCAGTTCTTC
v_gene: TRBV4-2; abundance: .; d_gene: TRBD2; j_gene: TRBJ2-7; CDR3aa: CASSPSGASYEQYF; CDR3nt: TGTGCCAGCAGCCCTAGCGGGGCTTCCTACGAGCAGTACTTC
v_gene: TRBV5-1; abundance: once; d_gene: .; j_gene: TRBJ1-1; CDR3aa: CASSFQMNTEAFF; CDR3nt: TGCGCCAGCAGCTTTCAAATGAACACTGAAGCTTTCTTT
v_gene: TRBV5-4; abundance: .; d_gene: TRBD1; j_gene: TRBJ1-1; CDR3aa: CASSSPGQGLGTEAFF; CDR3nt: TGTGCCAGCAGTTCCCCGGGACAGGGCTTAGGTACTGAAGCTTTCTTT
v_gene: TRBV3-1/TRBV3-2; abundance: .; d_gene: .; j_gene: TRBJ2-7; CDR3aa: CASSQRPGYEQYF; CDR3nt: TGTGCCAGCAGCCAACGTCCAGGGTACGAGCAGTACTTC
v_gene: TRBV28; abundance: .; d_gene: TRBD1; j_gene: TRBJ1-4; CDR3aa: CASSPLGTANEKLFF; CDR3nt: TGTGCCAGCAGTCCCTTGGGGACAGCTAATGAAAAACTGTTTTTT
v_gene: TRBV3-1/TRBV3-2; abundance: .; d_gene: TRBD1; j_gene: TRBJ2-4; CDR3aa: CASSRPGTGNQYF; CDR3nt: TGTGCCAGCAGCAGACCCGGGACAGGGAACCAGTACTTC
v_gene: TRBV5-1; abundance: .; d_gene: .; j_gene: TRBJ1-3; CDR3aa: CASSLAGTGSSSGNTIYF; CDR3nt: TGCGCCAGCAGCTTGGCCGGAACAGGGTCGAGCTCTGGAAACACCATATATTTT
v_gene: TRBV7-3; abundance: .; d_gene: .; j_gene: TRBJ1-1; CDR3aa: CASSLTDRNTEAFF; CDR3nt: TGTGCCAGCAGCTTAACCGACAGGAACACTGAAGCTTTCTTT
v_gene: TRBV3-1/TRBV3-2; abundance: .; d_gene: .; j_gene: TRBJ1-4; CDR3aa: CASSQGGSGSEKLFF; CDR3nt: TGTGCCAGCAGCCAGGGCGGATCAGGGTCGGAAAAACTGTTTTTT
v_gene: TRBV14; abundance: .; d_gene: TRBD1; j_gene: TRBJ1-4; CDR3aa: CASSRAGGELFF; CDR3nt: TGTGCCAGCAGCCGAGCAGGGGGCGAACTGTTTTTT
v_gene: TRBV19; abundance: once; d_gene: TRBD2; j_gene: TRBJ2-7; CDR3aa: CASSTGTSGDLVFDEQYF; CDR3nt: TGTGCCAGTAGTACGGGGACTAGCGGGGATCTGGTGTTCGACGAGCAGTACTTC
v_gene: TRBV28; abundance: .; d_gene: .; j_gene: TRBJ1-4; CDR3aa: CASSLYGFDGVFF; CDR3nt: TGTGCCAGCAGTTTATACGGGTTCGACGGGGTGTTTTTT
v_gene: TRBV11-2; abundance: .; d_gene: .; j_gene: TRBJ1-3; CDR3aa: CASRVGGRNTIYF; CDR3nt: TGTGCCAGCAGGGTAGGCGGCCGAAACACCATATATTTT
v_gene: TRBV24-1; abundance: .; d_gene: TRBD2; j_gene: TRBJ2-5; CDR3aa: CATSDSGGHSRETQYF; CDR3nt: TGTGCCACCAGTGATTCGGGGGGGCACTCCCGAGAGACCCAGTACTTC
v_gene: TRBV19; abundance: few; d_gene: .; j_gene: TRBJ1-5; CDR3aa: CASNPTGFLNQPQHF; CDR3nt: TGTGCCAGTAACCCCACAGGGTTCTTGAACCAGCCCCAGCATTTT
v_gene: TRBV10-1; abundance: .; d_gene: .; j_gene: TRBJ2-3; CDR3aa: CASSESVGGGADTQYF; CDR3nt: TGCGCCAGCAGTGAGTCCGTAGGGGGGGGTGCGGATACGCAGTATTTT
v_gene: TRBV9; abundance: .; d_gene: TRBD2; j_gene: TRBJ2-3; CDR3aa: CASSTRLAGGLTDTQYF; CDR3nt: TGTGCCAGCAGCACCAGACTAGCGGGGGGGCTTACAGATACGCAGTATTTT
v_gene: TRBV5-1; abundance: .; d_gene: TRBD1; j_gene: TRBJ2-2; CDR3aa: CASSSTGAGTGELFF; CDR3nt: TGCGCCAGCAGCTCAACAGGGGCTGGCACCGGGGAGCTGTTTTTT
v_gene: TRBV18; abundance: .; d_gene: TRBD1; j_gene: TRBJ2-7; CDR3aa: CASSQGQTYEQYF; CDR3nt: TGTGCCAGCTCACAGGGACAGACCTACGAGCAGTACTTC
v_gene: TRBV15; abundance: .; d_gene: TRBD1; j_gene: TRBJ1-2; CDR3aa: CATRTSGTGAHYTF; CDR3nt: TGTGCCACCAGGACCTCCGGGACAGGCGCCCACTACACCTTC
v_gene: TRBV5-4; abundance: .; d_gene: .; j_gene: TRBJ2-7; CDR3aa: CASSVDMSTYEQYF; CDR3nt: TGTGCCAGCAGCGTAGACATGTCGACCTACGAGCAGTACTTC
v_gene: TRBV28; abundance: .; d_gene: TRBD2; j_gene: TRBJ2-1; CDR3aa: CASRTSGGVGNEQFF; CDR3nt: TGTGCCAGCCGGACTAGCGGGGGGGTCGGCAATGAGCAGTTCTTC
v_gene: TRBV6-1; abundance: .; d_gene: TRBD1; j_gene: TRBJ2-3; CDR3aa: CASSGRTGVVTDTQYF; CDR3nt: TGTGCCAGCAGTGGTCGGACAGGGGTTGTCACAGATACGCAGTATTTT
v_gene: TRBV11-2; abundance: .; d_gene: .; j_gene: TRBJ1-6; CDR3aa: CASSPHSPGVRNSPLHF; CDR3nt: TGTGCCAGCAGTCCTCACTCACCGGGAGTACGTAATTCACCCCTCCACTTT
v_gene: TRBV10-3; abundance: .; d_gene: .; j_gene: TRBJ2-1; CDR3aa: CAISGGRDNEQFF; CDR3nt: TGTGCCATCAGTGGGGGTCGGGACAACGAGCAGTTCTTC
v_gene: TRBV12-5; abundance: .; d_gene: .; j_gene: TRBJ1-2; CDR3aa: CASGLVPGQNHYGYTF; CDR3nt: TGTGCTAGTGGTTTGGTACCTGGACAGAACCACTATGGCTACACCTTC
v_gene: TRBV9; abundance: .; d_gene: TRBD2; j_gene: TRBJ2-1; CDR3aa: CASSPWTSYEQFF; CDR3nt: TGTGCCAGCAGCCCCTGGACTAGCTATGAGCAGTTCTTC
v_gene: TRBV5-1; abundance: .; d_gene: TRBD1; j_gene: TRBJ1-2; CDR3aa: CASMQGATVEGYTF; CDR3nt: TGCGCCAGCATGCAGGGGGCAACTGTGGAGGGCTACACCTTC
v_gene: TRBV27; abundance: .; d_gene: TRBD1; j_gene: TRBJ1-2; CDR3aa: CASSLGDRGGYTF; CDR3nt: TGTGCCAGCAGTTTAGGGGACAGGGGCGGCTACACCTTC
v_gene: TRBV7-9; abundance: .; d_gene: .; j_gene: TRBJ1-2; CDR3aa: CASSLGSGQYGYTF; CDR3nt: TGTGCCAGCAGCTTAGGCTCAGGGCAGTATGGCTACACCTTC
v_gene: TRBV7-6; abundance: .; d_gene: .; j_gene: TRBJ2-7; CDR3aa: CASSGDRNFPGEQYF; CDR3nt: TGTGCCAGCAGCGGCGACAGGAACTTTCCGGGGGAGCAGTACTTC
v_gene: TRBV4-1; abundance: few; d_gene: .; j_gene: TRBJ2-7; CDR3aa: CASSQPFGGPEQYF; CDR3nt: TGCGCCAGCAGCCAACCCTTCGGAGGGCCCGAGCAGTACTTC